These 17 T cell receptor beta chains came from one sample sequenced in a study of T cells in Graves' hyperthyroidism and ophthalmopathy. Amplification yielded TCR beta CDR3 regions, with RNA transcripts as the source. The study used the HTBI primer set for a first-round RT-PCR of the TCR CDR3. TCRdb re-analysed the multiplex PCR reads in MiXCR, keeping a single row per CDR3 protein. The repertoire includes fewer than 450,000 distinct CDR3 sequences, over 13% of them detected once, and around 27% sits in the top ten. The specimen was blood. These TCRs come from a man aged 50 to 60 with Graves' ophthalmopathy.

This clonotype was recorded a few times. The J gene is TRBJ2-1, the V gene TRBV4-1; 7 nucleotides line up with TRBD1. The V gene end was trimmed by 0 bases and the J gene end by 0 bases; junction bases not matched to a gene: 8. The CDR3 is made up of 18 amino acids. Germline loops: CDR1 MGHRA, CDR2 YSYEKL. The CDR3, as DNA: TGCGCCAGCAGCCAAGAGCCTACTAGGGACAGCTCCTACAATGAGCAGTTCTTC. It translates to CASSQEPTRDSSYNEQFF.

This clonotype was picked up many times. The V and J genes are TRBV5-5 and TRBJ2-1; 10 bases map to TRBD1. CDR1 and CDR2 (germline): SGHKS, YYEKEE (reference sequence). The trim removed 3 bases at V and 7 bases at J, leaving 7 bases unmatched. The CDR3 consists of 15 residues. The CDR3 nucleotides read TGTGCCAGCAGCTCCCAAGGGACAGGGGTGAATGAGCAGTTCTTC. Residues: CASSSQGTGVNEQFF.

This clonotype was seen only a few times. The chain employs TRBV6-2 or TRBV6-3 and TRBJ1-2; TRBD1 matches at 8 bases. With V trimmed by 0 bases and J by 4 bases, 7 bases remained unmatched. Germline CDR1 MNHEY, CDR2 SVGEGT. The CDR3 loop spans 16 amino acids. CDR3 DNA: TGTGCCAGCAGTTACTCGACCAGGGGGCTTACCTATGGCTACACCTTC. This codes for CASSYSTRGLTYGYTF.

This clonotype was seen more than once but under ten times. The V gene is TRBV19, the J gene TRBJ1-2; tentative D call: TRBD1 (6 bases). CDR3 length: 13 residues. V lost 7 bases to trimming and J lost 4 bases, with 13 bases between them. CDR1 LNHDA and CDR2 SQIVND come from the germline V gene (reference sequence). The DNA for the CDR3 is TGTGCCAGTATCACAGGGACTCTCTATGGCTACACCTTC. As protein: CASITGTLYGYTF.

The J gene is TRBJ1-1, the V gene TRBV11-3; D ambiguous. The germline V and J ends were trimmed by 2 bases and 1 base, with 5 bases remaining between them. CDR1 and CDR2 from the germline V gene are SGHNT and YENEEA. There are 13 residues in the CDR3. CDR3 DNA sequence: TGTGCCAGCAGCTTAATGGCGAACACTGAAGCTTTCTTT. Translation: CASSLMANTEAFF.

In its sample, this clonotype was seen a few times. V usage is TRBV13 and J usage is TRBJ1-2; D is perhaps TRBD1 (5 bases). CDR1 is PRHDT and CDR2 is FYEKMQ in the germline V gene (reference sequence). V was pared by 6 bases and J by 8 bases, with 25 bases between. The CDR3 consists of 16 residues. CDR3 DNA: TGTGCCAGCAGTGGGGGTGAAAGCGGGAAAGTGCGGGGCTACACCTTC. This encodes CASSGGESGKVRGYTF.

This clonotype was found a few times. CDR3 amino acids: CSAMHLTYNEQFF. In DNA form, the CDR3 reads TGCAGTGCTATGCACTTAACCTACAATGAGCAGTTCTTC. V and J are TRBV20-1 and TRBJ2-1, with no clear D. Trimming took off 4 bases at V and 2 bases at J, with 9 bases between the two ends. The CDR3 extends over 13 amino acids. CDR1 and CDR2 (germline): DFQATT, SNEGSKA (reference sequence).

This clonotype has ten or more counts. V and J are TRBV30 and TRBJ2-7; 7 bases map to TRBD1. The CDR3 extends over 14 amino acids. The germline gives CDR1 GTSNPN, CDR2 SVGIG (reference sequence). J was trimmed by 4 bases and V by 2 bases; bases with no gene match: 8. The CDR3 sequence: CAWSQYRGAYEQYF. The CDR3 DNA reads as TGTGCCTGGAGTCAATACAGGGGAGCGTACGAGCAGTACTTC.

This clonotype was found many times. This chain links TRBV14 with TRBJ2-1; 9 bases are shared with TRBD2. This CDR3 contains 16 residues. V lost 0 bases, J lost 3 bases, and 3 bases stayed unmatched. Germline CDR1 is SGHDN and CDR2 is FVKESK. DNA of the CDR3: TGTGCCAGCAGCCAAGATACTAGCGGGCTCTACAATGAGCAGTTCTTC. Translation gives CASSQDTSGLYNEQFF.

A few counts support this clonotype. The rearrangement joins TRBV4-1 to TRBJ2-1, with 9 nucleotides matching TRBD2. Germline V lookup: CDR1 MGHRA, CDR2 YSYEKL. The CDR3 has 15 residues. Trimming cost V 4 bases and J 9 bases; bases outside gene matches: 10. CDR3 DNA sequence: TGCGCCAGCAGCCCCGGGGTAGCGGGGGTGGGTGAGCAGTTCTTC. This codes for CASSPGVAGVGEQFF.

In this sample, this clonotype turned up many times. The CDR3 loop reads CASSQRHSGRVETQYF. The DNA for the CDR3 is TGTGCCAGCAGCCAACGACATAGCGGGAGAGTGGAGACCCAGTACTTC. V usage is TRBV3-1 and J usage is TRBJ2-5; 9 bases line up with TRBD2. CDR3 length equals 16 residues. Losses at the gene ends were 2 bases for V and 5 bases for J; bases not matched to a gene: 9. Germline V CDR1 and CDR2: LGHDT, YNNKEL (reference sequence).

At least ten counts were recorded for this clonotype. The chain recombines TRBV20-1 with TRBJ2-7, with 8 positions matching TRBD1. CDR3 size: 14 residues. V lost 3 bases and J lost 6; bases outside the gene matches: 10. Germline V gene sequence: CDR1 DFQATT, CDR2 SNEGSKA (reference sequence). This CDR3 reads CSARGAGGSVEQYF. CDR3 nucleotide sequence: TGCAGTGCTAGGGGGGCAGGGGGCTCGGTCGAGCAGTACTTC.

This clonotype was counted a few times. J is TRBJ1-5 and V is TRBV4-1, with 9 bases lining up with TRBD1. Germline V gives CDR1 MGHRA, CDR2 YSYEKL. The length of the CDR3 is 15 residues. V was pared by 4 bases and J by 5 bases, with 6 bases of the junction left unmatched. The CDR3 region is CASSLRQGVDQPQHF. For the CDR3, the DNA is TGCGCCAGCAGCCTTAGACAGGGGGTCGATCAGCCCCAGCATTTT.

The gene calls are TRBV20-1 and TRBJ1-6; no clear D. Germline CDR1 and CDR2: DFQATT and SNEGSKA (reference sequence). This CDR3 is 13 amino acids long. Trimming removed 1 base from V and 8 bases from J, with 9 bases in between. The CDR3 nucleotides read TGCAGTGCTAGAGCCACCGCGGATTCACCCCTCCACTTT. Translating gives CSARATADSPLHF.

At least ten counts were recorded for this clonotype. This rearrangement joins TRBV2 to TRBJ2-7, with 7 bases identical to TRBD1. With 10 bases clipped from V and 1 base from J, the junction kept 10 bases outside the gene matches. Germline CDR1 SNHLY, CDR2 FYNNEI. The CDR3 totals 14 residues. DNA of the CDR3: TGTGCCACCGTTAGGGGGACAGCTTCCTACGAGCAGTACTTC. Protein sequence: CATVRGTASYEQYF. The full variable domain, rest sourced from reference TRBV2 and TRBJ2-7, is EPEVTQTPSHQVTQMGQEVILRCVPISNHLYFYWYRQILGQKVEFLVSFYNNEISEKSEIFDDQFSVERPDGSNFTLKIRSTKLEDSAMYFCATVRGTASYEQYFGPGTRLTVT.

In its sample, this clonotype was seen a few times. The J gene is TRBJ1-3, the V gene TRBV20-1, with TRBD1 identical over 8 bases. The CDR3 runs to 11 residues. Germline-derived CDR1 and CDR2 are DFQATT and SNEGSKA (reference sequence). V gave up 7 bases and J gave up 8 bases; unmatched junction bases: 4. DNA of the CDR3: TGCAGTGTTGGACAGGGTGACACCATATATTTT. Translation: CSVGQGDTIYF.

There are many counts of this clonotype. The chain employs TRBV6-1 and TRBJ2-5; the D is unclear. The V and J ends lost 6 bases and 5 bases respectively, with 22 bases between them. CDR1 MNHNS and CDR2 SASEGT come from the germline V gene. The CDR3 is 16 residues long. CDR3 loop: CASSNVPGPLGETQYF. CDR3 bases: TGTGCCAGCAGCAACGTCCCGGGTCCCCTGGGCGAGACCCAGTACTTC.